Following are 18 T cell receptor beta chains from one sample sequenced in a study of blood T cell repertoires in COVID-19. Repertoires were generated with immunoSEQ multiplex PCR, while TCRdb's copy carries only in-frame clones and drops some. This repertoire shows about 140,000 clones, more than 75% found once; its top ten account for approximately 2.5%. Sequenced input: peripheral blood. Source of these receptors: a human donor with acute or convalescent COVID-19. The donor label of this sample is uncertain.

The rearrangement links TRBV6-5 to TRBJ2-3; no reliable D call. V lost 6 bases and J lost 6, with 10 bases in between. The CDR3 is made up of 12 amino acids. Germline CDR1 is MNHEY and CDR2 is SVGAGI. CDR3 residues: CASRPPGDTQYF. As DNA, the CDR3 is TGTGCCAGCAGGCCACCCGGGGATACGCAGTATTTT.

The J gene is TRBJ2-6, the V gene TRBV4-3; perhaps TRBD1 as D (5 bases). Germline loops: CDR1 LGHNA, CDR2 YSLEER. Between the trimmed V and J ends, which lost 1 base and 0 bases, there was a span of 16 bases. This CDR3 comprises 19 residues. CDR3 residues: CASSQALGDSSSGANVLTF. The DNA of the CDR3 is TGCGCCAGCAGCCAAGCTTTGGGCGACAGCAGCTCTGGGGCCAACGTCCTGACTTTC.

This clone came up once. The chain combines TRBV18 with TRBJ1-5; 8 bases line up with TRBD1. Per germline, CDR1 KGHSH and CDR2 LQKENI. This CDR3 comprises 14 residues. The V and J ends lost 5 bases and 15 bases, in that order; junction bases with no gene match: 15. This CDR3 is CASSSEPQGGPLHF. Written as DNA, the CDR3 is TGTGCCAGCTCATCAGAACCACAGGGGGGCCCTTTGCATTTT.

The CDR3 region has the DNA TGTGCCAGCAGCTTGGGCAACCTGGACGAGCAGTACGTC. It translates to CASSLGNLDEQYV. The chain recombines TRBV7-8 with TRBJ2-7; D gene uncertain. Trimming shortened V by 3 bases and J by 5 bases, and 11 bases separated the two germline ends. The length of the CDR3 is 13 residues. Germline V gene sequence: CDR1 SGHVS, CDR2 FQNEAQ.

The J gene is TRBJ1-2, the V gene TRBV7-2, with 9 bases fitting TRBD1. CDR1 SGHTA and CDR2 FQGNSA come from the germline V gene. This CDR3 contains 14 residues. The V and J ends lost 6 bases and 4 bases, in that order; junction bases with no gene match: 6. The CDR3 loop reads CASSRDRASYGYTF. The CDR3 DNA follows: TGTGCCAGCAGTCGGGACAGGGCGAGCTATGGCTACACCTTC. The whole variable domain, remainder taken from reference TRBV7-2 and TRBJ1-2, is GAGVSQSPSNKVTEKGKDVELRCDPISGHTALYWYRQSLGQGLEFLIYFQGNSAPDKSGLPSDRFSAERTGGSVSTLTIQRTQQEDSAVYLCASSRDRASYGYTFGSGTRLTVV.

This chain connects TRBV29-1 to TRBJ2-4, with no clear D. The germline CDR1 and CDR2 sequences are SQVTM and ANQGSEA. This CDR3 comprises 12 residues. Trimming took 5 bases from V and 7 from J, leaving 12 bases between them. The CDR3 sequence: CSVSRPNNIQYF. The CDR3, as DNA: TGCAGCGTTTCGCGTCCAAACAACATTCAGTACTTC.

The gene calls are TRBV7-6 and TRBJ1-1; 10 bases line up with TRBD1. The CDR3 runs to 15 residues. Trimming took 6 bases from V and 0 from J; bases not matched to a gene: 4. Germline V gene sequence: CDR1 SGHVS, CDR2 FNYEAQ. The CDR3 reads CASRLTGGLNTEAFF. CDR3 DNA: TGTGCCAGCAGACTGACAGGGGGCCTGAACACTGAAGCTTTCTTT.

This chain links TRBV24-1 with TRBJ2-1; 10 nucleotides agree with TRBD2. CDR3 size: 17 residues. Germline-derived CDR1 and CDR2 are KGHDR and SFDVKD. Trimming removed 2 bases from V and 1 base from J; junction bases left unmatched: 4. This chain's CDR3 is CATSDSGLALSYNEQFF. CDR3 nucleotide sequence: TGTGCCACCAGTGATTCGGGACTAGCGCTTTCCTACAATGAGCAGTTCTTC.

The chain is built from TRBV10-3 and TRBJ2-4, with D uncertain. CDR1 and CDR2 from the germline V gene are ENHRY and SYGVKD. The CDR3 covers 15 residues. The V and J ends lost 0 bases and 3 bases respectively, with 9 bases between them. The CDR3 loop reads CAISESEKSKNIQYF. In nucleotides, the CDR3 is TGTGCCATCAGTGAGTCAGAGAAGAGCAAAAACATTCAGTACTTC.

The chain links TRBV10-3 to TRBJ2-3; D might be TRBD2 (6 bases). This CDR3 is 17 amino acids long. V lost 0 bases to trimming and J lost 2 bases, with 15 bases between them. The germline gives CDR1 ENHRY, CDR2 SYGVKD. The CDR3 nucleotides are TGTGCCATCAGTGAGTCTCGGCGGGAAACCTACACAGATACGCAGTATTTT. It specifies CAISESRRETYTDTQYF.

J is TRBJ1-1 and V is TRBV24-1, with 8 bases lining up with TRBD1. V was clipped by 4 bases and J by 8 bases; unmatched bases: 8. In germline, CDR1 is KGHDR, CDR2 SFDVKD. The CDR3 length is 14 residues. CDR3 loop: CATSEGTGYKEAFF. The CDR3 nucleotides read TGTGCCACCAGTGAAGGGACAGGCTATAAGGAAGCTTTCTTT.

This chain joins TRBV19 and TRBJ2-1; 10 bases map to TRBD1. J lost 6 bases, V lost 5 bases, and 7 bases had no gene match. The CDR3 sequence is 15 residues long. CDR1 LNHDA and CDR2 SQIVND come from the germline V gene (reference sequence). The CDR3 region has the DNA TGTGCCAGTAGTGCTCCGGGACAGGGGAGCAATGAGCAGTTCTTC. Protein: CASSAPGQGSNEQFF.

The CDR3 DNA is TGTGCCAGCAGTTTAGCGGGATTTGCAGATACGCAGTATTTT. Its protein product is CASSLAGFADTQYF. The chain links TRBV2 to TRBJ2-3; 8 positions match TRBD2. The CDR3 is made up of 14 amino acids. The trim removed 5 bases at V and 4 bases at J, leaving 5 bases unmatched. Germline assignment: CDR1 SNHLY and CDR2 FYNNEI.

The chain combines TRBV11-3 with TRBJ1-3; perhaps TRBD1 as D (5 bases). V lost 1 base, J lost 0 bases, and 7 bases lay in between. The CDR3 has 15 residues. Germline CDR1 is SGHNT and CDR2 is YENEEA. CDR3 in DNA: TGTGCCAGCAGCTTAGGGGGCAGCTCTGGAAACACCATATATTTT. Protein product: CASSLGGSSGNTIYF.

The chain employs TRBV7-8 and TRBJ1-1, with 7 bases aligning to TRBD1. The V gene's germline CDR1 is SGHVS and CDR2 FQNEAQ. The junction had 5 bases not matched to a gene; V was cut back by 0 bases and J by 4 bases. The CDR3 sequence is 15 residues long. The CDR3 region is CASSLANGDSTEAFF. DNA for the CDR3: TGTGCCAGCAGCTTAGCGAACGGGGACAGCACTGAAGCTTTCTTT.

The chain carries TRBV6-6 and TRBJ1-2, with D perhaps matching TRBD1 (6 bases). Germline lookup yields CDR1 MNHNY and CDR2 SVGAGI (reference sequence). The V end was cut by 2 bases, the J end by 7 bases, with 11 bases between. The CDR3 has 13 residues. This CDR3 is CASSYPGDGGYTF. In nucleotides, the CDR3 is TGTGCCAGCAGTTACCCAGGGGATGGTGGCTACACCTTC.

The V call is TRBV10-3, the J call TRBJ2-7, with TRBD1 as a possible D gene (6 bases). Germline CDR1 and CDR2: ENHRY and SYGVKD. This CDR3 spans 12 amino acids. The V gene lost 5 bases and the J gene lost 4 bases, with 9 bases spanning the gap. For the CDR3, the DNA is TGTGCCATCAGTCGAACAGGGTACGAGCAGTACGTC. Its translation is CAISRTGYEQYV.

The chain has TRBV2 and TRBJ1-1; TRBD1 matches 7 bases. The ends lost 6 bases at V and 6 bases at J; junction bases unmatched: 4. The CDR3 is 12 residues long. Germline CDR1 and CDR2: SNHLY and FYNNEI. CDR3 residues: CASSGTVAEAFF. The CDR3 nucleotides read TGTGCCAGCAGCGGGACAGTCGCTGAAGCTTTCTTT.